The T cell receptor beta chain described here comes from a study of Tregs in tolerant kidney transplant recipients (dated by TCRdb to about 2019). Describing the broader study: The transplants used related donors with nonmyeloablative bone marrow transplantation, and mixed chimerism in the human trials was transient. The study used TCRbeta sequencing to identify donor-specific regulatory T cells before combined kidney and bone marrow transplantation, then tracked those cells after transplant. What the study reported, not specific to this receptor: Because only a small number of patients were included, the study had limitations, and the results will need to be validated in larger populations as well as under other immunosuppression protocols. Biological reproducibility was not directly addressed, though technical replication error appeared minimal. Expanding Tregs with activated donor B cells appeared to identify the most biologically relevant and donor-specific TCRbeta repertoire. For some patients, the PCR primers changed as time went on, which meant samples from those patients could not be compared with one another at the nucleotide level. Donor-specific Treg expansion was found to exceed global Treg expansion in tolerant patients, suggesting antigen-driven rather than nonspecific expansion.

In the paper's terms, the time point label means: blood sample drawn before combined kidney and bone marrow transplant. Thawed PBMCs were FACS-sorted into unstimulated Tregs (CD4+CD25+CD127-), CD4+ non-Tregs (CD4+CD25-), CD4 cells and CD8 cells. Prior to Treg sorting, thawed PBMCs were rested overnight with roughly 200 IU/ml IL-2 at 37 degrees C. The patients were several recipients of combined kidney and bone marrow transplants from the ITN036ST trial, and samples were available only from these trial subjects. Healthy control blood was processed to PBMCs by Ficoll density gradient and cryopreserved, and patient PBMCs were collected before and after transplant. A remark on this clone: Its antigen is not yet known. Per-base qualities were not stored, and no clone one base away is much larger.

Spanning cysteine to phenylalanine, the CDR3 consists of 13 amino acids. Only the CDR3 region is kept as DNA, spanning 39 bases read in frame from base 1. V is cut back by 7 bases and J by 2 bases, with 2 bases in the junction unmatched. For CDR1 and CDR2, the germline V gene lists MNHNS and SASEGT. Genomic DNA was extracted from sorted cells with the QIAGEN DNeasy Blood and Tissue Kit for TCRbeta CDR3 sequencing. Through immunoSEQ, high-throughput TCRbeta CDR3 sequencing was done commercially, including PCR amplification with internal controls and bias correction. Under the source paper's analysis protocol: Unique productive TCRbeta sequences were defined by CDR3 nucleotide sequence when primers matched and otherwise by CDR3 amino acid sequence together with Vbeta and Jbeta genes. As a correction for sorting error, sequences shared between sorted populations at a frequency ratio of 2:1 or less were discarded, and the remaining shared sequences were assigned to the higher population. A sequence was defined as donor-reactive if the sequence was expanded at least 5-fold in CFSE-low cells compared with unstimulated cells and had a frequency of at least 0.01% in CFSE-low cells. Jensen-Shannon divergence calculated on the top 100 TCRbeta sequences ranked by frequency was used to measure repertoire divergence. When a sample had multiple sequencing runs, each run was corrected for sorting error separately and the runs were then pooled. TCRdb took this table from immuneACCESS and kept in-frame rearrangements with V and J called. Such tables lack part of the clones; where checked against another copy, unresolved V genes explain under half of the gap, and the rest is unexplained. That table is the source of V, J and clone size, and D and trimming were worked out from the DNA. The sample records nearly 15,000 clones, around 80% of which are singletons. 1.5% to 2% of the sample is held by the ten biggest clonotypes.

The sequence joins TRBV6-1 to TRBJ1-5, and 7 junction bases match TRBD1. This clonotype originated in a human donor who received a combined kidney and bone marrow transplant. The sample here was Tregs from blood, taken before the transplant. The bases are TGTGCCAGCAAAACAGGGGGCAATCAGCCCCAGCATTTT. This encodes CASKTGGNQPQHF.